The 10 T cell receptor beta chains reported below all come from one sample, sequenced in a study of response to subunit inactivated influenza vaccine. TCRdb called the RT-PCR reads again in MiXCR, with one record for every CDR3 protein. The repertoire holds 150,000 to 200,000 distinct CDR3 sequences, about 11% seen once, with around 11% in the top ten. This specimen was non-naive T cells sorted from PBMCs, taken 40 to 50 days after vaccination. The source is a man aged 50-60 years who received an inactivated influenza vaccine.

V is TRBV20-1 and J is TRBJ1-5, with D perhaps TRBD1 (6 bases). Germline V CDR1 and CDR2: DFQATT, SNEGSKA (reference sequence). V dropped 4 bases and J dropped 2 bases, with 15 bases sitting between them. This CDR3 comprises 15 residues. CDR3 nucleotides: TGCAGTGCTACAAACCAGGGGATCGGCAATCAGCCCCAGCATTTT. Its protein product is CSATNQGIGNQPQHF.

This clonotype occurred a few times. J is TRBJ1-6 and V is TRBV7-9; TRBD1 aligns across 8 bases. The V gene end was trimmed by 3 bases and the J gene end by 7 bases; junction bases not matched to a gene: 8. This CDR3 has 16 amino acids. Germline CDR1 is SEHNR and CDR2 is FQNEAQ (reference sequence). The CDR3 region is CASSFQGASPNSPLHF. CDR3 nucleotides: TGTGCCAGCAGCTTTCAGGGGGCGTCCCCAAATTCACCCCTCCACTTT.

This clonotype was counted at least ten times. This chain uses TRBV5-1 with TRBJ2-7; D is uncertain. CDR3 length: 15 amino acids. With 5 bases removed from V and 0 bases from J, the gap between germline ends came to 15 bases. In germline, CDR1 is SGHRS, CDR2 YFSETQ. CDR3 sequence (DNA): TGCGCCAGCAGTGAGACCTTCCCCAACTCCTACGAGCAGTACTTC. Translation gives CASSETFPNSYEQYF.

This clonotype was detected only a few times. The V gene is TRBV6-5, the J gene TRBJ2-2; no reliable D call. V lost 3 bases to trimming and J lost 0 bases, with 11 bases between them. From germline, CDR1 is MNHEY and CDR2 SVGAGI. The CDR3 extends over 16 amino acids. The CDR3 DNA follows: TGTGCCAGCAGTTATGACCTAAAGCCGAACACCGGGGAGCTGTTTTTT. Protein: CASSYDLKPNTGELFF.

CDR3 region: CASSGGPGGYTF. The CDR3 bases are TGTGCCAGCAGTGGAGGGCCCGGAGGCTACACCTTC. The chain combines TRBV6-2 or TRBV6-3 with TRBJ1-2; D unclear. V was cut by 5 bases and J by 8 bases, with 12 bases left in between. CDR1 and CDR2 from the germline V gene are MNHEY and SVGEGT. The CDR3 covers 12 residues.

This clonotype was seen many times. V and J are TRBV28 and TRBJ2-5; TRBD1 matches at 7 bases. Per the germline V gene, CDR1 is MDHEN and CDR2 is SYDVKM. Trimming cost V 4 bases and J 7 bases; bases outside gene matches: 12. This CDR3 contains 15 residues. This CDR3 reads CASSSNQGVKVTQYF. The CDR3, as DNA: TGTGCCAGCAGTTCAAATCAGGGGGTCAAGGTGACCCAGTACTTC.

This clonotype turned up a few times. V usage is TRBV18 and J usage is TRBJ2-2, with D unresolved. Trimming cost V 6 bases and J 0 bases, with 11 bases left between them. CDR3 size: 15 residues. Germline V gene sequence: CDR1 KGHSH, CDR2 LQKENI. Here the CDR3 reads CASSSDQSNTGELFF. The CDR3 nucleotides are TGTGCCAGCTCTTCGGACCAATCGAACACCGGGGAGCTGTTTTTT.

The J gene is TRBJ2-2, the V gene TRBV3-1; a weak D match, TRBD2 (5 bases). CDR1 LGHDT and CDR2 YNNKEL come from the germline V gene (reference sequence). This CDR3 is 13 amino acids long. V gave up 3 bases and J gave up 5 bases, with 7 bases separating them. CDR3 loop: CASSQGRTGELFF. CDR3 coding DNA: TGTGCCAGCAGCCAGGGGAGAACCGGGGAGCTGTTTTTT.

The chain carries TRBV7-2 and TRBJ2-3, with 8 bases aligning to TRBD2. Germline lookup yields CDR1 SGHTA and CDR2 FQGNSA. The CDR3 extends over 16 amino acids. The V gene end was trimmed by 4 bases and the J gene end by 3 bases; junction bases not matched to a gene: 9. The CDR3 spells CASSSRSGRVTDTQYF. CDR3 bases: TGTGCCAGCAGCTCCCGGAGCGGGAGAGTAACAGATACGCAGTATTTT.

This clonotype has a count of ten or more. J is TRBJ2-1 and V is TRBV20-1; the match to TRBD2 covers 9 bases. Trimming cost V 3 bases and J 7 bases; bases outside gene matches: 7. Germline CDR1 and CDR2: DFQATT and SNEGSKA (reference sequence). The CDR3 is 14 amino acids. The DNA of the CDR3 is TGCAGTGCTAGCGGGGGGACTAGCATAAATGAGCAGTTCTTC. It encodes CSASGGTSINEQFF.